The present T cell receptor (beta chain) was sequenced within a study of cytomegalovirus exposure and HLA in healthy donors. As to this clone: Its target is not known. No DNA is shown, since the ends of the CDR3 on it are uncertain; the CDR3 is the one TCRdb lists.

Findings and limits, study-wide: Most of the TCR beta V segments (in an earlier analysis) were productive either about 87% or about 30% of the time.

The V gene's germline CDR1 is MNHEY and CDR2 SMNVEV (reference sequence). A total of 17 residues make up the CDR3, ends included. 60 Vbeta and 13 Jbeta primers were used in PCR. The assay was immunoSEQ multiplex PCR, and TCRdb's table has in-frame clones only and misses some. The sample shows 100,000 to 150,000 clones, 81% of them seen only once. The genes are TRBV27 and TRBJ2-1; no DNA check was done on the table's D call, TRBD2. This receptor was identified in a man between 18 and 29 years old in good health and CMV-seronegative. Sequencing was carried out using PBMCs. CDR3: CASSLFGSGNSYNEQFF.